Below, one TCR beta chain is given with its context. This sample was taken from a study of cytotoxic CD8 clonotypes in ibrutinib-treated CLL. About the research overall: Timing of response sample collection was a median approximately eleven months after treatment start, with a range of 6 to 36.

With V trimmed by 10 bases and J by 10 bases, 11 bases remained unmatched. The CDR3 runs 14 residues. The germline V gene encodes CDR1 MGHRA and CDR2 YSYEKL. Assay: immunoSEQ multiplex PCR; the TCRdb copy retains only in-frame clones and omits some. There are 150,000 or so clones in the sample; around 84% occur only once, and about 7.6% lies in the top ten. The sample here was PBMCs, taken after 36 months of ibrutinib treatment. V and J are TRBV4-1 and TRBJ1-6; 9 positions match TRBD1. The clonotype comes from a human donor with chronic lymphocytic leukemia. The CDR3: CATGDRATKSPLHF. The CDR3 nucleotides are TGCGCCACTGGGGACAGGGCGACCAAATCACCCCTCCACTTT.